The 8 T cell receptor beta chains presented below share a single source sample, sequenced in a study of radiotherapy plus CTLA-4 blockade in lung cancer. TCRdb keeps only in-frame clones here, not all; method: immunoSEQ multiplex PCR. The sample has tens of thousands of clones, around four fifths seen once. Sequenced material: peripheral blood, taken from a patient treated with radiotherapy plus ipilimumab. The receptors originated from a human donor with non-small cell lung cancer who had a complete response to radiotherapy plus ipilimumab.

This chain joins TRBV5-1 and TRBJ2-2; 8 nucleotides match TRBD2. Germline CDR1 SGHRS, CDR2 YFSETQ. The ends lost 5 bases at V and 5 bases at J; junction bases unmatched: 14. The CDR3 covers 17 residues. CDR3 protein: CASRQGSGSTGTGELFF. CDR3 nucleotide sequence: TGCGCCAGCAGACAAGGGAGCGGGAGTACCGGGACCGGGGAGCTGTTTTTT.

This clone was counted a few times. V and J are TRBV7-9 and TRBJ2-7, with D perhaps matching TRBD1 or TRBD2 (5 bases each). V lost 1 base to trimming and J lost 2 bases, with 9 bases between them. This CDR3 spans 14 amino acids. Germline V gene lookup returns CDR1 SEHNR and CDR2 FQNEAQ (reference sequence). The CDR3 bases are TGTGCCAGCAGCTTAGGTGGGGGTCCCTACGAGCAGTACTTC. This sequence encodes CASSLGGGPYEQYF.

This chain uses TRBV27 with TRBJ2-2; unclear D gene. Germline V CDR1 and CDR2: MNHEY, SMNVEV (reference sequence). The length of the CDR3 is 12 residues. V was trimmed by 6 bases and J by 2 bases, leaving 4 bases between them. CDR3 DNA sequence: TGTGCCAGCAGGAGAAACACCGGGGAGCTGTTTTTT. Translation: CASRRNTGELFF.

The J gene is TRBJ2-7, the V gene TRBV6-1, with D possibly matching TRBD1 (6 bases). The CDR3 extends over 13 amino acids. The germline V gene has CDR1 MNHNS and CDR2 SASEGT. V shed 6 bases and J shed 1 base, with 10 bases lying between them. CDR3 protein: CASSWDTSYEQYV. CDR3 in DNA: TGTGCCAGCAGCTGGGACACGTCCTACGAGCAGTACGTC.

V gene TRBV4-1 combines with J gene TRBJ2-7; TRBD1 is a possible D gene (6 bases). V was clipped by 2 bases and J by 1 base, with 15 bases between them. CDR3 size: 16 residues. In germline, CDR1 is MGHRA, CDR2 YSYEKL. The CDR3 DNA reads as TGCGCCAGCAGCCAACAGATTCAACAGGGATCCTACGAGCAGTACTTC. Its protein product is CASSQQIQQGSYEQYF.

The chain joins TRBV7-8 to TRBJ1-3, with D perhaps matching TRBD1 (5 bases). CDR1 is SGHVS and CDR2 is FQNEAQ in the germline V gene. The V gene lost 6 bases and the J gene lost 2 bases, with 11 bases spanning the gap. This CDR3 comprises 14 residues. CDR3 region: CASRLTGPGNTIYF. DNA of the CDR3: TGTGCCAGCAGACTAACGGGGCCTGGAAACACCATATATTTT.

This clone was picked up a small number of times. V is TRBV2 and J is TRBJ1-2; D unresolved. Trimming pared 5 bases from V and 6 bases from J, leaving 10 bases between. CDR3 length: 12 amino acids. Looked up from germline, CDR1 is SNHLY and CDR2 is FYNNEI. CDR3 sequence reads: CASSRVMDGYTF. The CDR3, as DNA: TGTGCCAGCAGTAGGGTGATGGATGGCTACACCTTC.

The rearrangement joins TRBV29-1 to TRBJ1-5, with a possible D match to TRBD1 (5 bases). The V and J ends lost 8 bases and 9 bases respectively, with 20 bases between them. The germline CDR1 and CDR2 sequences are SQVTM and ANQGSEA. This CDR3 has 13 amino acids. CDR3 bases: TGCAGCCCAAATCAGGACACCGCAGGGCCCCAGCATTTT. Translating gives CSPNQDTAGPQHF.